Below, 13 T cell receptor beta chains from the same sample are listed, as sequenced in a study of response to subunit inactivated influenza vaccine. TCRdb recomputed calls from the RT-PCR reads with MiXCR, one row per CDR3 protein. The sample has about 190,000 distinct CDR3 sequences, roughly 14% seen once. The sample was CD8+ T cells sorted from PBMCs, taken roughly 5 days after vaccination. These receptors were taken from a man aged 45-65 years who received an inactivated influenza vaccine.

A few counts support this clonotype. The chain employs TRBV7-9 and TRBJ2-1, with 12 bases matching TRBD2. The length of the CDR3 is 17 residues. J gave up 7 bases and V 5 bases, and 12 bases lay outside the gene matches. Germline CDR1 and CDR2: SEHNR and FQNEAQ (reference sequence). CDR3 residues: CASSPPPGLAGQNEQFF. The CDR3 bases are TGTGCCAGCAGCCCCCCCCCAGGACTAGCGGGGCAAAATGAGCAGTTCTTC.

This clonotype came up a few times. The chain recombines TRBV24-1 with TRBJ1-1; D gene uncertain. This CDR3 is 14 amino acids long. The germline CDR1 and CDR2 sequences are KGHDR and SFDVKD. V lost 4 bases, J lost 11 bases, and 19 bases lay in between. The CDR3 nucleotides are TGTGCCACCAGTGACCCCCGGGCCTCCGGTGGGGCTTTCTTT. Encoded protein: CATSDPRASGGAFF.

This sequence joins TRBV9 and TRBJ1-6; tentative D call: TRBD1 (5 bases). Germline values: CDR1 SGDLS, CDR2 YYNGEE. The V and J ends lost 7 bases and 3 bases respectively, with 14 bases between them. CDR3 length: 15 residues. The CDR3 sequence: CASGGTGGYNSPLHF. CDR3 nucleotide sequence: TGTGCCAGCGGTGGCACGGGGGGCTATAATTCACCCCTCCACTTT.

This clonotype was recorded a few times. V and J are TRBV3-1 and TRBJ2-5; D is tentatively TRBD1 or TRBD2 (5 bases each). Germline assignment: CDR1 LGHDT and CDR2 YNNKEL (reference sequence). CDR3 length: 14 amino acids. V dropped 4 bases and J dropped 5 bases, with 14 bases sitting between them. The CDR3 is CASSPGPPLETQYF. The CDR3 DNA reads as TGTGCCAGCAGCCCGGGACCGCCTTTGGAGACCCAGTACTTC.

The chain is built from TRBV15 and TRBJ2-3; 7 nucleotides match TRBD2. V was clipped by 1 base and J by 1 base; unmatched bases: 11. The CDR3 is 18 residues long. The germline V gene encodes CDR1 LNHNV and CDR2 YYDKDF (reference sequence). CDR3 sequence (DNA): TGTGCCACCAGCAGAGCACCCCTGGGAGGGACGGGCACAGATACGCAGTATTTT. Its translation is CATSRAPLGGTGTDTQYF.

This clonotype was detected only a few times. The chain couples TRBV11-1 to TRBJ2-6, with D possibly TRBD1 on 5 matching bases. Germline lookup yields CDR1 SGHAT and CDR2 FQDESV (reference sequence). The CDR3 has 18 residues. V dropped 5 bases and J dropped 2 bases, with 19 bases sitting between them. The CDR3 here is CASSTQITTVTGANVLTF. Written as DNA, the CDR3 is TGTGCCAGCAGCACTCAAATCACGACAGTCACTGGGGCCAACGTCCTGACTTTC.

This sequence joins TRBV27 and TRBJ2-5; 7 bases map to TRBD1. The junction had 5 bases not matched to a gene; V was cut back by 5 bases and J by 2 bases. The CDR3 has 14 amino acids. CDR1 and CDR2 (germline): MNHEY, SMNVEV (reference sequence). CDR3 bases: TGTGCCAGCAGTCACCTGGGACAGCAAGAGACCCAGTACTTC. Protein sequence: CASSHLGQQETQYF.

This clonotype was counted a few times. The chain employs TRBV19 and TRBJ2-3; 7 nucleotides align to TRBD2. Germline V gene lookup returns CDR1 LNHDA and CDR2 SQIVND (reference sequence). The CDR3 is made up of 16 amino acids. V lost 5 bases, J lost 0 bases, and 8 bases stayed unmatched. In DNA, the CDR3 is TGTGCCAGTAGTCCCCGGGACTACCCTAGCACAGATACGCAGTATTTT. Protein sequence: CASSPRDYPSTDTQYF.

This clonotype was seen only a few times. The chain carries TRBV6-5 and TRBJ1-5; no firm D call. The germline V gene has CDR1 MNHEY and CDR2 SVGAGI. The CDR3 has 17 amino acids. V shed 0 bases and J shed 3 bases, with 15 bases lying between them. Here the CDR3 DNA reads TGTGCCAGCAGTTACTCTGCCAGTGGCTACATCAATCAGCCCCAGCATTTT. Its protein is CASSYSASGYINQPQHF.

The genes are TRBV6-2 or TRBV6-3 and TRBJ1-6; D remains unclear. The CDR3 is made up of 11 amino acids. Germline CDR1 is MNHEY and CDR2 is SVGEGT. CDR3 sequence reads: CEVVIDSPLHF. For the CDR3, the DNA is TGTGAAGTGGTTATCGATTCACCCCTCCACTTT.

As to this clonotype: A read error is possible here, since a much larger clone lies one base away. The CDR3: CASSFSQPFNEKFF. The CDR3 DNA follows: TGTGCCAGCAGTTTCTCACAGCCTTTCAATGAGAAGTTCTTC. The V gene is TRBV12-3 or TRBV12-4, the J gene TRBJ2-1; D gene ambiguous. The CDR3 is 14 residues long.

The chain employs TRBV6-5 and TRBJ1-4; D remains unclear. The CDR3 length is 12 residues. Germline values: CDR1 MNHEY, CDR2 SVGAGI. Trimming took 3 bases from V and 9 from J, leaving 8 bases between them. CDR3 sequence (DNA): TGTGCCAGCAGTTATATAGGGAAAAAACTGTTTTTT. It is translated as CASSYIGKKLFF.

Only a few counts were recorded for this clonotype. The rearrangement links TRBV4-3 to TRBJ2-5, with D possibly called TRBD1 or TRBD2 (5 bases each). Germline values: CDR1 LGHNA, CDR2 YSLEER. The CDR3 spans 13 residues. The ends were cut back, 5 bases at V and 1 base at J, with 8 bases in the middle. The CDR3: CASSEGTQETQYF. The CDR3 coding sequence is TGCGCCAGCAGCGAGGGGACCCAAGAGACCCAGTACTTC.